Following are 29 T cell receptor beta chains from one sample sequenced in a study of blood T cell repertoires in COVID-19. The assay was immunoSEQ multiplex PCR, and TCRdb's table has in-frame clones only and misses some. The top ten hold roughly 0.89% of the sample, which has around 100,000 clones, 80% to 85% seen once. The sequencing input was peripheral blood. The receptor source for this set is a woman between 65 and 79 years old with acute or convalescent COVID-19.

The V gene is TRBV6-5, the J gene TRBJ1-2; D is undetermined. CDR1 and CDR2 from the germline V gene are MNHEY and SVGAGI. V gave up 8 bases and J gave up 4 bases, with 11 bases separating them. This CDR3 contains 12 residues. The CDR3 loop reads CASWEHPYGYTF. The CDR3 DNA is TGTGCCAGCTGGGAGCACCCCTATGGCTACACCTTC.

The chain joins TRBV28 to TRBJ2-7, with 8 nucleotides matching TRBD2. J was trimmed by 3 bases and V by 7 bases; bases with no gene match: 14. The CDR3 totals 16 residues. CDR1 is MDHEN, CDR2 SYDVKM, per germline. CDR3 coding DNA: TGTGCCAGCACCCCCTTAACGGGAGGGATAGGCTACGAGCAGTACTTC. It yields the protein CASTPLTGGIGYEQYF.

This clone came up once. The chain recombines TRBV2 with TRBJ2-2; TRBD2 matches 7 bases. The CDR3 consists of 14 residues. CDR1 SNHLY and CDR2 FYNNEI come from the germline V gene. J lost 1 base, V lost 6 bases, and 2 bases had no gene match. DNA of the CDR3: TGTGCCAGCAGGGGAGGGGTGAACACCGGGGAGCTGTTTTTT. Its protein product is CASRGGVNTGELFF.

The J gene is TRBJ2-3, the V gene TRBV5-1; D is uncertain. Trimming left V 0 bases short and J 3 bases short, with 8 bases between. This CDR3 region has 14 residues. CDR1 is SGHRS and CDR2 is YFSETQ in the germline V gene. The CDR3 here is CASSLATVTDTQYF. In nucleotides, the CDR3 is TGCGCCAGCAGCTTGGCCACGGTGACAGATACGCAGTATTTT.

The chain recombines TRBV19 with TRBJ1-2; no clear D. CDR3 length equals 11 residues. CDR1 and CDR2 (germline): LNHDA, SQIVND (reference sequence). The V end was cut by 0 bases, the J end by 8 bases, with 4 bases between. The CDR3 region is CASSIESGYTF. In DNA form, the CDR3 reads TGTGCCAGTAGTATAGAGAGCGGCTACACCTTC.

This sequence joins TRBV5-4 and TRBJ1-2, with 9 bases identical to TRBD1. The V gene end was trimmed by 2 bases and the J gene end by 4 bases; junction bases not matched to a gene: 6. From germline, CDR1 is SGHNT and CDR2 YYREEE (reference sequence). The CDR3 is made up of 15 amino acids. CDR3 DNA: TGTGCCAGCAGCTTTGGGACAGGGAAGTTCTATGGCTACACCTTC. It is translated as CASSFGTGKFYGYTF.

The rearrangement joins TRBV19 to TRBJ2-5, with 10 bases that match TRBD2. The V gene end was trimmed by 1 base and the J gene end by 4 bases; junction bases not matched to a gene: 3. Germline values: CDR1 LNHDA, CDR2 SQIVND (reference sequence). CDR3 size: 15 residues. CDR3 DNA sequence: TGTGCCAGTAGTATAGTAGCGGGAGGCGGAGAGACCCAGTACTTC. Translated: CASSIVAGGGETQYF.

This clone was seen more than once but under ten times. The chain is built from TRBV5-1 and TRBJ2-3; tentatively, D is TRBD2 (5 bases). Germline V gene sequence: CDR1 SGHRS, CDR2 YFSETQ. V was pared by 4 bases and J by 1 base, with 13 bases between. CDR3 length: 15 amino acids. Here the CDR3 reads CASSATGMRTDTQYF. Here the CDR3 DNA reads TGCGCCAGCAGCGCCACCGGGATGCGCACAGATACGCAGTATTTT.

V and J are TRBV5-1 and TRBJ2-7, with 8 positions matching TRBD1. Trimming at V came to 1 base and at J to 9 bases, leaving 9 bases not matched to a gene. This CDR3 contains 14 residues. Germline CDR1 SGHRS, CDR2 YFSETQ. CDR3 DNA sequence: TGCGCCAGCAGCTTGAGGGACAGGAGGGCAGGGCAGTACTTC. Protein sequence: CASSLRDRRAGQYF.

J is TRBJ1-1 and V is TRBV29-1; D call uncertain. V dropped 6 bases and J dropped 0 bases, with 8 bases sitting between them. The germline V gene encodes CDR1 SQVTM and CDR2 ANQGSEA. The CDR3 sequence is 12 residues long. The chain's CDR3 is CSVLEMNTEAFF. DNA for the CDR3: TGCAGCGTGCTGGAGATGAACACTGAAGCTTTCTTT.

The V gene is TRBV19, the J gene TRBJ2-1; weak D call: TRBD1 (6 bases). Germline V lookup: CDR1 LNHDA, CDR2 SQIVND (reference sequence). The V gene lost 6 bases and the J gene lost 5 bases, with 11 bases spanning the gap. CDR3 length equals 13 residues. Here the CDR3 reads CASSRQADNEQFF. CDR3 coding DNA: TGTGCCAGTAGCCGACAGGCTGACAATGAGCAGTTCTTC.

CDR3 sequence reads: CASSANVLGGETQYF. Written as DNA, the CDR3 is TGTGCCAGCAGTGCCAATGTGCTTGGGGGGGAGACCCAGTACTTC. V and J are TRBV9 and TRBJ2-5; D might be TRBD2 (6 bases). The CDR3 is made up of 15 amino acids. CDR1 and CDR2 (germline): SGDLS, YYNGEE. Trimming took off 5 bases at V and 5 bases at J, with 19 bases between the two ends.

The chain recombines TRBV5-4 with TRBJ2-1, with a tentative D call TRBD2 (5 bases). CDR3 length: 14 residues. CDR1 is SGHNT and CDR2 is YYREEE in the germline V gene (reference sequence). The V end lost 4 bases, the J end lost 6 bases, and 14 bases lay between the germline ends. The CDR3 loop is CASSAEVPGNEQFF. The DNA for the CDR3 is TGTGCCAGCAGCGCGGAGGTCCCGGGCAATGAGCAGTTCTTC.

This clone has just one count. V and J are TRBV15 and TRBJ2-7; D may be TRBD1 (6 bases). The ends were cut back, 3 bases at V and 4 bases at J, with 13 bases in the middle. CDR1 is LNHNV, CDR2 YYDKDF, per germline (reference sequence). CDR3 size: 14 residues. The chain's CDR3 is CATSRETGPYEQYF. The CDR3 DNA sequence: TGTGCCACCAGCAGGGAGACAGGTCCGTACGAGCAGTACTTC.

Here the CDR3 reads CASSNTIYNEQFF. The CDR3 nucleotides read TGTGCCAGCAGTAACACAATCTACAATGAGCAGTTCTTC. The rearrangement uses TRBV6-5 and TRBJ2-1; D is ambiguous. Germline CDR1 reads MNHEY; CDR2 reads SVGAGI. Deletions cut 5 bases from V and 3 bases from J, with 8 bases between. CDR3 length: 13 amino acids.

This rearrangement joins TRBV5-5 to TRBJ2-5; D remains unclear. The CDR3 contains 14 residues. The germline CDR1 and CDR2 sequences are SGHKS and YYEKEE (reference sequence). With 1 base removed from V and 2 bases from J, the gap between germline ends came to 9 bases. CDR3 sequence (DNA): TGTGCCAGCAGCTTGTATTTTCGGCAAGAGACCCAGTACTTC. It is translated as CASSLYFRQETQYF.

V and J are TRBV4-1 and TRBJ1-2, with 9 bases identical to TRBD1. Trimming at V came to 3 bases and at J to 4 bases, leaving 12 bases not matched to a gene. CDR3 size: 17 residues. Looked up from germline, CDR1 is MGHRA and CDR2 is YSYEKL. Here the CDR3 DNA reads TGCGCCAGCAGCCAGGGGGACAGGGTGGCGATGGTCTATGGCTACACCTTC. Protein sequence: CASSQGDRVAMVYGYTF.

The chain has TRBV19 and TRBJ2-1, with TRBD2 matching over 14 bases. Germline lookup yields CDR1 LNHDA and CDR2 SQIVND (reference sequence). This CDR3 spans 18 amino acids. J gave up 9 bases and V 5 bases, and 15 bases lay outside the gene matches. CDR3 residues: CASSFPPGTSGRIVEQFF. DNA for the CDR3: TGTGCCAGTAGTTTCCCGCCCGGGACTAGCGGGAGAATCGTTGAGCAGTTCTTC.

The CDR3 spells CASSRDSYSNQPQHF. The CDR3 coding sequence is TGTGCCAGCAGTCGGGACTCTTATAGCAATCAGCCCCAGCATTTT. The V call is TRBV2, the J call TRBJ1-5; D is possibly TRBD1 (5 bases). V lost 5 bases and J lost 0, with 11 bases in between. The length of the CDR3 is 15 residues. Germline assignment: CDR1 SNHLY and CDR2 FYNNEI.

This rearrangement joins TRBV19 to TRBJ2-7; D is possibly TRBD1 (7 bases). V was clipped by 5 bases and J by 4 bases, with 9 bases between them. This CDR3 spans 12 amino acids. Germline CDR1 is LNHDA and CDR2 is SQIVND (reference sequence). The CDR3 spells CASSSGGYEQYF. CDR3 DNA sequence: TGTGCCAGTAGTTCAGGGGGGTACGAGCAGTACTTC.

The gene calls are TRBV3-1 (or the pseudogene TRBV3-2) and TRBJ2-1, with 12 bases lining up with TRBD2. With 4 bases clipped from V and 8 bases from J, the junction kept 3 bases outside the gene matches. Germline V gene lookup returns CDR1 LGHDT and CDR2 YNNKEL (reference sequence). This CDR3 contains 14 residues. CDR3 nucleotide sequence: TGTGCCAGCAGCCGGACTAGCGGGATCTATGAGCAGTTCTTC. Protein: CASSRTSGIYEQFF.

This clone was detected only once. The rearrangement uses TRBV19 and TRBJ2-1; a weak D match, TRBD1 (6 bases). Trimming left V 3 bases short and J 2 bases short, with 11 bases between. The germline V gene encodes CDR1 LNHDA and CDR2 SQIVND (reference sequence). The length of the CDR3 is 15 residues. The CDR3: CASSMPDRPYNEQFF. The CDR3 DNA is TGTGCCAGTAGTATGCCCGACAGGCCCTACAATGAGCAGTTCTTC. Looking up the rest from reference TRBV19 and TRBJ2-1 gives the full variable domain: DGGITQSPKYLFRKEGQNVTLSCEQNLNHDAMYWYRQDPGQGLRLIYYSQIVNDFQKGDIAEGYSVSREKKESFPLTVTSAQKNPTAFYLCASSMPDRPYNEQFFGPGTRLTVL.

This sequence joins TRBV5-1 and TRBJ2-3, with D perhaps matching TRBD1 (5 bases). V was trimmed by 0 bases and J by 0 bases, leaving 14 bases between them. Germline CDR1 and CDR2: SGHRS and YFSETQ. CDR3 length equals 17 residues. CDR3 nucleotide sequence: TGCGCCAGCAGCTTGGTGGGGCAGGGAACTAGCACAGATACGCAGTATTTT. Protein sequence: CASSLVGQGTSTDTQYF.

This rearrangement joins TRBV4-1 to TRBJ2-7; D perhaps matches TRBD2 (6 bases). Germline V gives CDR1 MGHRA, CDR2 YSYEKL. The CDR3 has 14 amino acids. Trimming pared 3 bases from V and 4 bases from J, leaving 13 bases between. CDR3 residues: CASSQGPRGYEQYF. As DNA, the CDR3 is TGCGCCAGCAGCCAGGGCCCGCGGGGTTACGAGCAGTACTTC.

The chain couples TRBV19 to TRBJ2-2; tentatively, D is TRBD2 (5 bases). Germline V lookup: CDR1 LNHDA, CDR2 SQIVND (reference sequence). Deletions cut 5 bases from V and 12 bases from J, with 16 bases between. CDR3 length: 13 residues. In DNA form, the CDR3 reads TGTGCCAGTAGTTTTCCGGACGGGGTGAAGCTGTTTTTT. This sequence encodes CASSFPDGVKLFF.

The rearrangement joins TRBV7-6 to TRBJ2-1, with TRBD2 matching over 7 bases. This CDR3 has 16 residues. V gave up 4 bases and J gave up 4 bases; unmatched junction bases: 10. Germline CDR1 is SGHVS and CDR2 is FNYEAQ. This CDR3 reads CASSSTGSGRYNEQFF. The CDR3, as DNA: TGTGCCAGCAGCTCCACCGGTAGCGGGCGGTACAATGAGCAGTTCTTC. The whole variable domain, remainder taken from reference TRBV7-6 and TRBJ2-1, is GAGVSQSPRYKVTKRGQDVALRCDPISGHVSLYWYRQALGQGPEFLTYFNYEAQQDKSGLPNDRFSAERPEGSISTLTIQRTEQRDSAMYRCASSSTGSGRYNEQFFGPGTRLTVL.

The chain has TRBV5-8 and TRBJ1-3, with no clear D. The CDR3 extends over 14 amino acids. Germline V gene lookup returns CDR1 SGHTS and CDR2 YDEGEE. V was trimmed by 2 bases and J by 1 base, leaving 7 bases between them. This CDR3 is CASSFSGSGNTIYF. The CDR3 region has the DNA TGTGCCAGCAGCTTCTCGGGGTCTGGAAACACCATATATTTT.

The CDR3 loop is CASRETGNNEKLFF. CDR3 bases: TGTGCCAGCAGGGAGACAGGGAATAATGAAAAACTGTTTTTT. The chain links TRBV6-5 to TRBJ1-4; TRBD1 matches at 7 bases. This CDR3 contains 14 residues. CDR1 is MNHEY, CDR2 SVGAGI, per germline. V lost 6 bases to trimming and J lost 4 bases; unmatched junction nucleotides: 5.

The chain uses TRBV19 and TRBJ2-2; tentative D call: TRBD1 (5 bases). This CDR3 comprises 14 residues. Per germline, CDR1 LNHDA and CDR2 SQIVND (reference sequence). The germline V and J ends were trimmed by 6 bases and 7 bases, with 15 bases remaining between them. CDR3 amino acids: CASSTHRNGGELFF. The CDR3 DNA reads TGTGCCAGTAGCACTCACAGGAATGGCGGGGAGCTGTTTTTT.